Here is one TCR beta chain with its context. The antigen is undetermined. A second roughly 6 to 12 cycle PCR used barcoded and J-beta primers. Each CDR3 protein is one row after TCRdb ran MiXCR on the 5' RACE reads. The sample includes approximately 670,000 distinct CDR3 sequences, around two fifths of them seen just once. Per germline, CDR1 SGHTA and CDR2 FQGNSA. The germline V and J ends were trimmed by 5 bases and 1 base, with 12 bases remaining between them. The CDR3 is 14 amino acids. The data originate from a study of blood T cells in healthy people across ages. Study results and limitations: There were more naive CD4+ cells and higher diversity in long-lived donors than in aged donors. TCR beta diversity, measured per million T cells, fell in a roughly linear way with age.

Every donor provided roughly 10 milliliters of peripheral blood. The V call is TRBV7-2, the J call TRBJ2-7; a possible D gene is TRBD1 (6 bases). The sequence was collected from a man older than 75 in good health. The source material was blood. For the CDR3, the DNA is TGTGCCAGCAGCAACCGACAGGCATCCTACGAGCAGTACTTC. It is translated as CASSNRQASYEQYF.